A single sample is the source of the 18 T cell receptor beta chains below, sequenced in a study of cytomegalovirus exposure and HLA in healthy donors. The PCR employed 60 Vbeta primers together with 13 Jbeta primers. Here immunoSEQ multiplex PCR was the method, and the copy in TCRdb shows in-frame clones only, minus some. This repertoire shows under 200,000 clones, 75% to 80% found once; its top ten account for over 11%. The sequencing sample was made of PBMCs. The receptors come from a middle-aged man in good health and CMV-seropositive.

V gene TRBV5-1 combines with J gene TRBJ2-3; D gene ambiguous. The CDR3 length is 15 residues. CDR1 and CDR2 (germline): SGHRS, YFSETQ. V lost 0 bases and J 0 bases, leaving 8 bases between the germline ends. The CDR3 DNA sequence: TGCGCCAGCAGCTTGGAACAGCCCAGCACAGATACGCAGTATTTT. Translating gives CASSLEQPSTDTQYF.

This clone was counted only a few times. Written as DNA, the CDR3 is TGCGCCAGCAGTGCGATGGACACCCCAAATTCACCCCTCCACTTT. Translating it yields CASSAMDTPNSPLHF. The chain is built from TRBV10-1 and TRBJ1-6; tentative D call: TRBD1 (5 bases). The germline CDR1 and CDR2 sequences are WNHNN and SYGVQD (reference sequence). The CDR3 length is 15 residues. V was trimmed by 4 bases and J by 7 bases, leaving 14 bases between them.

This clone was observed once. V is TRBV5-4 and J is TRBJ2-5; 13 nucleotides match TRBD2. This CDR3 has 14 residues. Trimming took 4 bases from V and 6 from J; bases not matched to a gene: 3. Germline-derived CDR1 and CDR2 are SGHNT and YYREEE (reference sequence). The CDR3 DNA reads TGTGCCAGCAGCCGACTAGCGGGGGGTAAGACCCAGTACTTC. Its translation is CASSRLAGGKTQYF.

The gene calls are TRBV7-8 and TRBJ1-6, with a weak D call TRBD1 (5 bases). V gave up 5 bases and J gave up 7 bases, with 12 bases separating them. Germline CDR1 and CDR2: SGHVS and FQNEAQ. This CDR3 is 14 amino acids long. In DNA form, the CDR3 reads TGTGCCAGCAGCCCGATGGGGGGAAATTCACCCCTCCACTTT. Translating it yields CASSPMGGNSPLHF.

The chain recombines TRBV6-5 with TRBJ2-2, with a weak D call TRBD1 (5 bases). Trimming removed 5 bases from V and 4 bases from J, with 11 bases in between. Germline V lookup: CDR1 MNHEY, CDR2 SVGAGI. The CDR3 has 14 residues. The CDR3 region has the DNA TGTGCCAGCAGTAACAGGCTCGGCACCGGGGAGCTGTTTTTT. Translated: CASSNRLGTGELFF.

The rearrangement joins TRBV19 to TRBJ1-5; perhaps TRBD1 as D (5 bases). The V end lost 1 base, the J end lost 0 bases, and 10 bases lay between the germline ends. Germline loops: CDR1 LNHDA, CDR2 SQIVND (reference sequence). This CDR3 has 16 amino acids. The CDR3, as DNA: TGTGCCAGTAGTATAGTATCAGGGTATAGCAATCAGCCCCAGCATTTT. It specifies CASSIVSGYSNQPQHF. Based on the CDR3 plus reference TRBV19 and TRBJ1-5, the full variable domain is DGGITQSPKYLFRKEGQNVTLSCEQNLNHDAMYWYRQDPGQGLRLIYYSQIVNDFQKGDIAEGYSVSREKKESFPLTVTSAQKNPTAFYLCASSIVSGYSNQPQHFGDGTRLSIL.

The J gene is TRBJ1-2, the V gene TRBV19, with a weak D call TRBD1 (6 bases). V was shortened by 3 bases and J by 0 bases, with 11 bases between the two germline ends. From germline, CDR1 is LNHDA and CDR2 SQIVND (reference sequence). This CDR3 comprises 15 residues. The CDR3 reads CASSIGAGANYGYTF. CDR3 bases: TGTGCCAGTAGTATCGGGGCAGGGGCTAACTATGGCTACACCTTC. Together with reference TRBV19 and TRBJ1-2, the CDR3 gives the full variable domain: DGGITQSPKYLFRKEGQNVTLSCEQNLNHDAMYWYRQDPGQGLRLIYYSQIVNDFQKGDIAEGYSVSREKKESFPLTVTSAQKNPTAFYLCASSIGAGANYGYTFGSGTRLTVV.

This clone was counted a single time. This chain connects TRBV27 to TRBJ2-3; TRBD2 matches 7 bases. Germline trimming cut 6 bases from V and 7 bases from J; bases unmatched to any gene: 16. The CDR3 covers 16 residues. In germline, CDR1 is MNHEY, CDR2 SMNVEV (reference sequence). In DNA form, the CDR3 reads TGTGCCAGCAGCCCTGGGTCGGGCCGCGGGAGACATACGCAGTATTTT. This sequence encodes CASSPGSGRGRHTQYF.

This clone appeared a single time. The V gene is TRBV2, the J gene TRBJ1-6; D possibly corresponds to TRBD1 (6 bases). Germline V gene data show CDR1 as SNHLY and CDR2 as FYNNEI. Trimming left V 6 bases short and J 6 bases short, with 15 bases between. The CDR3 length is 15 residues. CDR3 DNA sequence: TGTGCCAGCAGCCCGCCCGGGACAAGTAATTCACCCCTCCACTTT. Residues: CASSPPGTSNSPLHF.

This clone came up a few times. The J gene is TRBJ1-1, the V gene TRBV4-1; 10 bases agree with TRBD1. The J segment lost 0 bases and the V segment lost 4 bases, leaving 8 bases of the junction unmatched. The length of the CDR3 is 17 residues. The V gene's germline CDR1 is MGHRA and CDR2 YSYEKL. The CDR3 DNA sequence: TGCGCCAGCAGCCGGGAAGGACAGGGGGTGGTGAACACTGAAGCTTTCTTT. It is translated as CASSREGQGVVNTEAFF.

V gene TRBV7-9 combines with J gene TRBJ2-1, with 9 bases lining up with TRBD2. The CDR3 length is 18 residues. Germline V lookup: CDR1 SEHNR, CDR2 FQNEAQ (reference sequence). V lost 2 bases, J lost 4 bases, and 12 bases stayed unmatched. Written as DNA, the CDR3 is TGTGCCAGCAGCTTATGGCGTTTTAGCGGGGGACCATACAATGAGCAGTTCTTC. It yields the protein CASSLWRFSGGPYNEQFF.

The rearrangement uses TRBV11-2 and TRBJ1-6; perhaps TRBD1 as D (5 bases). The CDR3 is 17 residues long. Germline V gene data show CDR1 as SGHAT and CDR2 as FQNNGV. V gave up 0 bases and J gave up 10 bases, with 19 bases separating them. For the CDR3, the DNA is TGTGCCAGCAGCTTAGAGGGTCGGGGCGCGGGATGGTCACCCCTCCACTTT. It specifies CASSLEGRGAGWSPLHF.

This CDR3 is CASSDRDWVGEKLFF. As DNA, the CDR3 is TGTGCCAGCAGCGACCGGGACTGGGTGGGTGAAAAACTGTTTTTT. This rearrangement joins TRBV6-6 to TRBJ1-4; D possibly corresponds to TRBD1 (5 bases). The V gene's germline CDR1 is MNHNY and CDR2 SVGAGI (reference sequence). The V gene lost 6 bases and the J gene lost 7 bases, with 18 bases spanning the gap. The CDR3 has 15 residues.

The chain has TRBV27 and TRBJ2-5; 10 nucleotides line up with TRBD2. The germline CDR1 and CDR2 sequences are MNHEY and SMNVEV (reference sequence). With V trimmed by 5 bases and J by 5 bases, 14 bases remained unmatched. The CDR3 loop spans 17 amino acids. The CDR3 DNA follows: TGTGCCAGCAGTCTCGGGAGTCTAGCGGGGGTATGGGAGACCCAGTACTTC. Translated, it gives CASSLGSLAGVWETQYF.

The chain joins TRBV4-2 to TRBJ1-1, with D possibly TRBD1 on 5 matching bases. Trimming shortened V by 1 base and J by 1 base, and 13 bases separated the two germline ends. Germline CDR1 is LGHNA and CDR2 is YNFKEQ. The CDR3 extends over 16 amino acids. The CDR3 loop is CASSQGPTAPNTEAFF. The CDR3 nucleotides are TGTGCCAGCAGCCAAGGCCCGACAGCCCCGAACACTGAAGCTTTCTTT.

CDR3 sequence reads: CASSLSPPTGELFF. The CDR3 DNA follows: TGTGCCAGCAGCTTGAGCCCCCCGACCGGGGAGCTGTTTTTT. V gene TRBV5-5 combines with J gene TRBJ2-2; D unclear. The CDR3 sequence is 14 residues long. Trimming stripped 1 base from V and 5 bases from J, with 9 bases between. In germline, CDR1 is SGHKS, CDR2 YYEKEE (reference sequence).

The chain is built from TRBV7-6 and TRBJ2-2; tentatively, D is TRBD1 (5 bases). The CDR3 is made up of 14 amino acids. V shed 5 bases and J shed 6 bases, with 13 bases lying between them. CDR1 and CDR2 from the germline V gene are SGHVS and FNYEAQ. DNA for the CDR3: TGTGCCAGCAGCGCCTCCTCCAGGGCCGGGGAGCTGTTTTTT. It encodes CASSASSRAGELFF.

V is TRBV27 and J is TRBJ1-6; D is possibly TRBD1 (6 bases). The CDR3 totals 17 residues. Trimming stripped 6 bases from V and 9 bases from J, with 24 bases between. Germline loops: CDR1 MNHEY, CDR2 SMNVEV (reference sequence). The CDR3 protein is CASRPGGEGVAASPLHF. CDR3 coding DNA: TGTGCCAGCAGGCCCGGGGGGGAGGGGGTGGCCGCTTCACCCCTCCACTTT.